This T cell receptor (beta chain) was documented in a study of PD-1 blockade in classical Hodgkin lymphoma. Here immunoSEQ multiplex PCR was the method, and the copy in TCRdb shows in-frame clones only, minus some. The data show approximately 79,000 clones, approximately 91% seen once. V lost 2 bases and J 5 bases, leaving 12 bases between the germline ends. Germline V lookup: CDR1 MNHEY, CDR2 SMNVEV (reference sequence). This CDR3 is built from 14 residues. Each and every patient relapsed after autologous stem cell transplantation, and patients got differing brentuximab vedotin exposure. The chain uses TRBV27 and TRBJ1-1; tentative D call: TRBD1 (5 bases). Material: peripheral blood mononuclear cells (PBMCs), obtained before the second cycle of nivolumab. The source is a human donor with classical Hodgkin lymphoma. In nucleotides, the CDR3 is TGTGCCAGCAGTTTAGTACGGGGCTGGACTGAAGCTTTCTTT. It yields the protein CASSLVRGWTEAFF.